This TCR beta chain emerged from a study of control samples from healthy donors and cancer patients. The CDR3 length is 16 residues. The V segment lost 4 bases and the J segment 1 base; nucleotides outside the gene matches: 5. Germline CDR1 SGHRS, CDR2 YFSETQ. Profiling relied on immunoSEQ multiplex PCR, and the TCRdb table lists in-frame clones only, not all of them. The sample consists of about 82,000 clones, 90% to 95% of them appearing once. Sequences were obtained from blood. This chain uses TRBV5-1 with TRBJ2-3, with 11 bases identical to TRBD2. The receptor comes from a woman between 18 and 30 years old in good health. In DNA form, the CDR3 reads TGCGCCAGCAGCCTTAGCGGGGGGGGTGGCACAGATACGCAGTATTTT. This encodes CASSLSGGGGTDTQYF.